This entry lists 19 T cell receptor beta chains sequenced from one sample in a study of cytomegalovirus exposure and HLA in healthy donors. The PCR used 60 Vbeta and 13 Jbeta primers. The repertoire was sequenced with immunoSEQ multiplex PCR; TCRdb's copy has only in-frame clones and lacks some. The sample has approximately 200,000 clones, 70% to 80% seen once; the top ten hold approximately 2.1%. Sequencing was performed on PBMCs. The source is a man under 40 in good health and CMV-seronegative.

The chain uses TRBV4-1 and TRBJ1-3, with D uncertain. The CDR3 contains 15 residues. Germline CDR1 is MGHRA and CDR2 is YSYEKL. Trimming took off 3 bases at V and 1 base at J, with 10 bases between the two ends. Here the CDR3 DNA reads TGCGCCAGCAGCCATGAGGAATCGTCTGGAAACACCATATATTTT. Its protein product is CASSHEESSGNTIYF.

The table lists this clone with a count of one. V usage is TRBV7-9 and J usage is TRBJ1-1; TRBD1 matches 7 bases. V lost 5 bases to trimming and J lost 1 base; unmatched junction nucleotides: 7. The germline V gene encodes CDR1 SEHNR and CDR2 FQNEAQ (reference sequence). This CDR3 spans 15 amino acids. As DNA, the CDR3 is TGTGCCAGCAGCAGATTGACAGGGACGAACACTGAAGCTTTCTTT. Translation gives CASSRLTGTNTEAFF.

V gene TRBV19 combines with J gene TRBJ2-6; 8 bases are shared with TRBD1. The V segment lost 4 bases and the J segment 3 bases; nucleotides outside the gene matches: 8. From germline, CDR1 is LNHDA and CDR2 SQIVND (reference sequence). The CDR3 contains 17 residues. CDR3 amino acids: CASSSWQGAVGANVLTF. CDR3 in DNA: TGTGCCAGTAGTAGTTGGCAGGGGGCAGTTGGGGCCAACGTCCTGACTTTC.

In this sample, this clone turned up a few times. The V gene is TRBV5-1, the J gene TRBJ2-1, with 7 bases fitting TRBD2. V trimming: 4 bases; J trimming: 7 bases; junction bases outside the gene matches: 14. Germline V CDR1 and CDR2: SGHRS, YFSETQ. The CDR3 sequence is 16 residues long. Written as DNA, the CDR3 is TGCGCCAGCAGCGGGGGAGGTAGCGGGCTTGGGAATGAGCAGTTCTTC. Amino acid sequence: CASSGGGSGLGNEQFF.

The chain joins TRBV27 to TRBJ1-5; D remains unclear. This CDR3 comprises 14 residues. CDR1 and CDR2 (germline): MNHEY, SMNVEV (reference sequence). With 3 bases removed from V and 1 base from J, the gap between germline ends came to 7 bases. The DNA for the CDR3 is TGTGCCAGCAGTTTCAGCGGGAGCAATCAGCCCCAGCATTTT. Protein product: CASSFSGSNQPQHF.

This clone was detected only once. The rearrangement joins TRBV29-1 to TRBJ2-1; no clear D. Trimming stripped 1 base from V and 0 bases from J, with 10 bases between. The CDR3 has 15 amino acids. Germline CDR1 and CDR2: SQVTM and ANQGSEA. The CDR3 nucleotides read TGCAGCGTTGAAGGAGATAGGAGCTCCTACAATGAGCAGTTCTTC. Protein sequence: CSVEGDRSSYNEQFF.

This clone occurred once. The rearrangement joins TRBV27 to TRBJ2-1, with 12 positions matching TRBD1. CDR1 is MNHEY and CDR2 is SMNVEV in the germline V gene (reference sequence). V lost 5 bases to trimming and J lost 9 bases; unmatched junction nucleotides: 11. The CDR3 spans 16 residues. CDR3 protein: CASSLTGTGGPVEQFF. In DNA form, the CDR3 reads TGTGCCAGCAGTCTAACCGGGACAGGGGGCCCGGTTGAGCAGTTCTTC.

This sequence joins TRBV4-1 and TRBJ1-5; 10 positions match TRBD1. The V gene's germline CDR1 is MGHRA and CDR2 YSYEKL. This CDR3 spans 15 amino acids. The V segment lost 1 base and the J segment 7 bases; nucleotides outside the gene matches: 4. The CDR3 DNA reads TGCGCCAGCAGCCAAGGACAGGGGGCGGAACAGCCCCAGCATTTT. This sequence encodes CASSQGQGAEQPQHF.

Only a few counts were recorded for this clone. V gene TRBV6-1 combines with J gene TRBJ2-1, with 8 bases matching TRBD2. This CDR3 comprises 15 residues. V shed 4 bases, J shed 4 bases, and the junction held 6 bases outside the gene matches. CDR1 and CDR2 (germline): MNHNS, SASEGT. The CDR3 reads CASSARASGYNEQFF. The CDR3 DNA is TGTGCCAGCAGTGCCCGGGCTAGCGGGTACAATGAGCAGTTCTTC.

This chain links TRBV2 with TRBJ2-5; 9 bases align to TRBD1. Germline V lookup: CDR1 SNHLY, CDR2 FYNNEI. V trimming: 6 bases; J trimming: 5 bases; junction bases outside the gene matches: 7. The CDR3 has 14 residues. As DNA, the CDR3 is TGTGCCAGCAGCGGGACAGGGAAAGCGGAGACCCAGTACTTC. Its protein product is CASSGTGKAETQYF.

This clone was found a few times. This chain uses TRBV9 with TRBJ1-4; the D gene is possibly TRBD1 (5 bases). The CDR3 length is 14 residues. The ends were cut back, 3 bases at V and 2 bases at J, with 8 bases in the middle. Germline CDR1 and CDR2: SGDLS and YYNGEE. The CDR3 coding sequence is TGTGCCAGCAGCGCGGGGGGGACTAATGAAAAACTGTTTTTT. As protein: CASSAGGTNEKLFF.

V usage is TRBV10-3 and J usage is TRBJ2-7, with TRBD1 identical over 8 bases. Germline assignment: CDR1 ENHRY and CDR2 SYGVKD. The CDR3 length is 13 residues. V lost 10 bases and J lost 7; bases outside the gene matches: 12. CDR3 loop: CATEDRGAGEQYF. The CDR3 coding sequence is TGTGCCACCGAAGACAGGGGCGCCGGGGAGCAGTACTTC.

Points on this clone: One end of the junction is discordant with germline, which a read error may explain. The CDR3 sequence is CASSLSGGLSYNEQFF. The CDR3 nucleotides are TGTGCTAGCAGCTTATCGGGAGGTCTATCCTACAATGAGCAGTTCTTC. This sequence joins TRBV7-7 and TRBJ2-1, with 7 positions matching TRBD2. This CDR3 contains 16 residues. Per germline, CDR1 SSHAT and CDR2 FNYEAQ (reference sequence).

Here the CDR3 reads CASRDRGNTEAFF. Written as DNA, the CDR3 is TGTGCCAGCAGGGACAGGGGGAACACTGAAGCTTTCTTT. The chain carries TRBV6-4 and TRBJ1-1, with 9 bases identical to TRBD1. This CDR3 is built from 13 residues. J was trimmed by 1 base and V by 6 bases; bases with no gene match: 0. The V gene's germline CDR1 is MRHNA and CDR2 SNTAGT.

The rearrangement uses TRBV5-1 and TRBJ2-6; 8 nucleotides line up with TRBD1. Germline values: CDR1 SGHRS, CDR2 YFSETQ. Germline trimming cut 4 bases from V and 2 bases from J; bases unmatched to any gene: 5. The CDR3 has 16 amino acids. CDR3 coding DNA: TGCGCCAGCAGCCCCACGACAGGGGCTGGGGCCAACGTCCTGACTTTC. The encoded protein is CASSPTTGAGANVLTF.

This sequence joins TRBV19 and TRBJ1-1, with 10 bases that match TRBD1. Germline CDR1 and CDR2: LNHDA and SQIVND (reference sequence). The CDR3 is made up of 15 amino acids. V shed 2 bases, J shed 5 bases, and the junction held 5 bases outside the gene matches. The CDR3 bases are TGTGCCAGTAGTATAAGGACAGGGGGGTGGACTGAAGCTTTCTTT. Encoded protein: CASSIRTGGWTEAFF.

The rearrangement uses TRBV28 and TRBJ2-7; D gene uncertain. From germline, CDR1 is MDHEN and CDR2 SYDVKM. This CDR3 is built from 16 residues. V was pared by 6 bases and J by 0 bases, with 18 bases between. This chain's CDR3 is CASSTPFLPSSYEQYF. The CDR3 coding sequence is TGTGCCAGCAGCACCCCGTTCTTACCGAGCTCCTACGAGCAGTACTTC.

The chain couples TRBV29-1 to TRBJ2-7, with 7 bases matching TRBD1. The CDR3 contains 13 residues. Trimming removed 5 bases from V and 3 bases from J; junction bases left unmatched: 7. From germline, CDR1 is SQVTM and CDR2 ANQGSEA. CDR3 region: CSVLRTGDYEQYF. The CDR3 DNA reads as TGCAGCGTTCTAAGGACAGGAGACTACGAGCAGTACTTC.

The rearrangement joins TRBV7-9 to TRBJ2-7; D perhaps matches TRBD1 (5 bases). With 4 bases removed from V and 3 bases from J, the gap between germline ends came to 13 bases. The CDR3 sequence is 14 residues long. The germline V gene has CDR1 SEHNR and CDR2 FQNEAQ (reference sequence). The CDR3 coding sequence is TGTGCCAGCAGCTCAATCGACAGAGACTACGAGCAGTACTTC. Translating gives CASSSIDRDYEQYF.